Listed below are T cell receptor beta chains from one sample, sequenced in a study of vaccination effects on CD4 cells after COVID-19. No antigen has been identified for these receptors. Some clones are missing from TCRdb's copy, which holds only in-frame ones; the method was immunoSEQ multiplex PCR. The profile shows 55,000 to 75,000 clones, 65% to 85% of them singletons. Sequenced material: CD4+ T cells from PBMCs cultured with HCoV-NL63 spike peptides, taken before COVID-19 vaccination. Receptors originate from a human donor who received a COVID-19 vaccine. The CDR3 runs from the conserved cysteine through the conserved F or W. A D gene is named only where the DNA matches it firmly. Size tells how often a clone was seen (once, few, many) or the class of an expanded clone, and some rows leave it out.

>17|TRBV19|TRBJ2-5|NA|NA
TGTGCCAGTAGTATAGAGTGGACCGGGACGGGTCGACAGACCCAGTACTTC
CASSIEWTGTGRQTQYF
>16|TRBV9|TRBJ2-6|NA|NA
TGTGCCAGCAGCGTAGGCTATCGCTCTGGGGCCAACGTCCTGACTTTC
CASSVGYRSGANVLTF
>15|TRBV6-6|TRBJ1-6|once|NA
TGTGCCAGCAGTTTCGCCGGGACTCTAAATTCACCCCTCCACTTT
CASSFAGTLNSPLHF
>17|TRBV12-2|TRBJ2-6|NA|NA
TGTGCAAGTCGCTGTGACCTACGAAAGGGGGGGGCCAACGTCCTGACTTTC
CASRCDLRKGGANVLTF
>12|TRBV29-1|TRBJ1-1|NA|NA
TGCAGCTCGAGATGGGGAAGTGGCGAAGCTTTCTTT
CSSRWGSGEAFF
>17|TRBV5-8|TRBJ2-2|once|TRBD2
TGTGCCAGGTTCAGCTCAGCAGGGAGGGCGAACACCGGGGAGCTGTTTTTT
CARFSSAGRANTGELFF
>16|TRBV2|TRBJ1-6|few|NA
TGTGCCAGCTTCATGTCAGGGCCTCCCACGGATTCACCCCTCCACTTT
CASFMSGPPTDSPLHF
>16|TRBV5-1|TRBJ2-3|NA|NA
TGCGCCAGCAGCTTGGCCATGACAGGCGGCACAGATACGCAGTATTTT
CASSLAMTGGTDTQYF
>13|TRBV9|TRBJ2-2|NA|NA
TGTGCCAGCAGCGTTGACTTCACCGGGGAGCTGTTTTTT
CASSVDFTGELFF
>13|TRBV18|TRBJ1-4|once|NA
TGTGCCAGCTCACCAGGGATTAACGAAAAACTGTTTTTT
CASSPGINEKLFF
>14|TRBV18|TRBJ2-5|NA|NA
TGTGCCAGCTCACAAGGGGGGCACCAAGAGACCCAGTACTTC
CASSQGGHQETQYF
>16|TRBV30|TRBJ2-2|NA|TRBD1
TGTGCCTGGAGTATCTCAAGGACAGGCAACACCGGGGAGCTGTTTTTT
CAWSISRTGNTGELFF
>13|TRBV27|TRBJ1-1|NA|NA
TGTGCCAGCAGTTTATTTCGCAGGGGAGAAGCTTTCTTT
CASSLFRRGEAFF
>15|TRBV10-1|TRBJ2-6|few|NA
TGCGCCAGCAGTGATCCTGCCTCTGGGGCCAACGTCCTGACTTTC
CASSDPASGANVLTF
>15|TRBV19|TRBJ1-6|NA|TRBD1
TGTGCCAGCACACCGGGACAGGCGTATAATTCACCCCTCCACTTT
CASTPGQAYNSPLHF
>17|TRBV18|TRBJ1-5|NA|NA
TGTGCCAGCTCACTGATCGAAAGTAGGACAGGCAATCAGCCCCAGCATTTT
CASSLIESRTGNQPQHF
>14|TRBV6-5|TRBJ1-1|NA|NA
TGTGCCAGCAGCGCCACTCTGGGGGCGGGTGAAGCTTTCTTT
CASSATLGAGEAFF
>14|TRBV7-2|TRBJ2-5|NA|NA
TGTGCCAGCAGCTTAGGTCTAGGCTTGGAGACCCAGTACTTC
CASSLGLGLETQYF
>19|TRBV6-2/TRBV6-3|TRBJ1-1|NA|NA
TGTGCCAGCAGTTACCCACTTCTTCCCAGGGTAGAGAGTACCACTGAAGCTTTCTTT
CASSYPLLPRVESTTEAFF
>14|TRBV5-1|TRBJ1-4|NA|TRBD1
TGCGCCAGCAGCTTACAGGGGGCTAATGAAAAACTGTTTTTT
CASSLQGANEKLFF
>16|TRBV30|TRBJ2-2|NA|NA
TGTGCCTGGACTAATCAGGGGACGCCGAACACCGGGGAGCTGTTTTTT
CAWTNQGTPNTGELFF
>15|TRBV19|TRBJ1-5|NA|TRBD1
TGTGCCAGTACCCACCCCACGCAGGGGGTTCAGCCCCAGCATTTT
CASTHPTQGVQPQHF
>14|TRBV30|TRBJ2-2|few|NA
TGTGCCTGGAGGGTAGCGGTGAACACCGGGGAGCTGTTTTTT
CAWRVAVNTGELFF
>14|TRBV5-1|TRBJ1-1|NA|NA
TGCGCCAGCAGCCATTCACAGACGAACACTGAAGCTTTCTTT
CASSHSQTNTEAFF
>16|TRBV5-1|TRBJ2-5|NA|NA
TGCGCCAGCAGCTTGGAGGGGTTCGCAGATCAAGAGACCCAGTACTTC
CASSLEGFADQETQYF
>14|TRBV24-1|TRBJ2-5|NA|TRBD1
TGTGCCACCAGTGTGACAGGGACGCAAGAGACCCAGTACTTC
CATSVTGTQETQYF
>15|TRBV5-1|TRBJ2-2|NA|NA
TGCGCCAGCAGCTTGGCAGAAGTGAACACCGGGGAGCTGTTTTTT
CASSLAEVNTGELFF
>12|TRBV30|TRBJ1-2|once|NA
TGTGCCTGGAGTGGGCAGGGCGCTGGCTACACCTTC
CAWSGQGAGYTF
>16|TRBV18|TRBJ2-5|NA|NA
TGTGCCAGCTCACCGCGGATCGAGGGCAGGGGAGAGACCCAGTACTTC
CASSPRIEGRGETQYF
>15|TRBV5-1|TRBJ2-1|NA|TRBD1
TGCGCCAGCGACCCGACAGGGAGCTCCTACAATGAGCAGTTCTTC
CASDPTGSSYNEQFF
>14|TRBV18|TRBJ2-6|NA|TRBD1
TGTGCCAGCTCATCCTCGGACAGGGACAACGTCCTGACTTTC
CASSSSDRDNVLTF
>12|TRBV10-3|TRBJ2-1|NA|NA
TGTGCCATCAGGGGACGGTCCAATGAGCAGTTCTTC
CAIRGRSNEQFF
>15|TRBV6-5|TRBJ1-4|NA|NA
TGTGCCAGCAGCCCCTCCGCGGGGACTAATGAAAAACTGTTTTTT
CASSPSAGTNEKLFF
>14|TRBV4-1|TRBJ1-2|few|TRBD1
TGCGCCAGCAGCCCACCTACAGGGGGGGGCGGCTACACCTTC
CASSPPTGGGGYTF
>13|TRBV5-1|TRBJ1-2|NA|TRBD1
TGCGCCAGCAGCTTGGACGCAGGGGGTGGCTACACCTTC
CASSLDAGGGYTF
>14|TRBV10-3|TRBJ1-5|few|TRBD1
TGTGCCATCAGTCGGGACAGCTTAAATCAGCCCCAGCATTTT
CAISRDSLNQPQHF
>14|TRBV19|TRBJ1-3|NA|NA
TGTGCCAGTGCGTACCTCCGCAGCGGGAGCACCATATATTTT
CASAYLRSGSTIYF
>14|TRBV28|TRBJ1-5|NA|TRBD1
TGTGCCAGCTCCGGGACAGGGACGAATCAGCCCCAGCATTTT
CASSGTGTNQPQHF
>22|TRBV30|TRBJ2-6|NA|NA
TGTGCCTGGGGCACAACGAGAGCTTGGGGGGGGCAAAGAACCTCTGGGGCCAACGTCCTGACTTTC
CAWGTTRAWGGQRTSGANVLTF
>13|TRBV6-6|TRBJ1-2|NA|NA
TGTGCCAGCAGTTACTCGGGCAGGGCTGGCTACACCTTC
CASSYSGRAGYTF
>11|TRBV29-1|TRBJ2-5|NA|NA
TGCAGCGTTGAGAGGGACGGGACCCAGTACTTC
CSVERDGTQYF
>16|TRBV5-6|TRBJ1-2|NA|TRBD1
TGTGCCAGCAGCTTGTTGTCGGGACAGGGGCTCGCTGGCTACACCTTC
CASSLLSGQGLAGYTF
>14|TRBV11-2|TRBJ1-3|NA|NA
TGTGCCAGCAGCGAACAGAGTTCTGGAAACACCATATATTTT
CASSEQSSGNTIYF
>14|TRBV2|TRBJ2-3|NA|NA
TGTGCCAGCAGTAGGTCAGGTGGGGCAGATACGCAGTATTTT
CASSRSGGADTQYF
>14|TRBV4-2|TRBJ2-5|NA|NA
TGTGCCAGCAGCGATCGTGGGGGCGCAGAGACCCAGTACTTC
CASSDRGGAETQYF